This T cell receptor (beta chain) came from a study of neurological immune-mediated disorders. General study findings and limits: HTLV-1-associated myelopathy ranked highest for TCR clonal expansion and multiple sclerosis lowest, beneath healthy controls.

Germline loops: CDR1 DFQATT, CDR2 SNEGSKA (reference sequence). The CDR3 consists of 14 residues. V dropped 5 bases and J dropped 8; count of bases not matched to a gene: 10. This clonotype was counted many times. The antigen remains unidentified. With 10-nucleotide random UMIs included, cDNA was synthesized by 5'RACE. TCRdb re-called the 5' RACE reads with MiXCR, one entry per CDR3 protein. The profile shows 84,000 or so distinct CDR3 sequences, 4.3% of them singletons. Documented time point: longitudinal time-point 3. This chain links TRBV20-1 with TRBJ2-1; TRBD1 matches at 9 bases. This sequence originates from an older woman with multiple sclerosis. The sample comprised PBMCs. The CDR3, as DNA: TGCAGTGCTTCCCCCGGGACAGGGCGCGATGAGCAGTTCTTC. It encodes CSASPGTGRDEQFF.